These 18 T cell receptor beta chains share one sample of origin, sequenced in a study of blood T cell repertoires in COVID-19. Sequencing used immunoSEQ multiplex PCR; TCRdb keeps in-frame clones, though not all of them. The sample has 80,000 or so clones, around 92% seen once. Sequencing input: peripheral blood. Receptors were obtained from a woman aged 45-65 years in a cohort sampled during active COVID-19.

This sequence joins TRBV19 and TRBJ2-6; 8 bases agree with TRBD1. V lost 5 bases and J lost 3; bases outside the gene matches: 6. This CDR3 is built from 16 residues. Germline V gives CDR1 LNHDA, CDR2 SQIVND (reference sequence). CDR3 protein: CASSVQQGVGANVLTF. As DNA, the CDR3 is TGTGCCAGTAGTGTTCAACAGGGGGTTGGGGCCAACGTCCTGACTTTC.

V is TRBV25-1 and J is TRBJ2-3; 7 nucleotides agree with TRBD1. The CDR3 is 15 amino acids. Germline assignment: CDR1 MGHDK and CDR2 SYGVNS. Trimming cost V 3 bases and J 4 bases; bases outside gene matches: 7. CDR3 protein: CASSDGQVLADTQYF. CDR3 in DNA: TGTGCCAGCAGTGATGGACAGGTTTTGGCAGATACGCAGTATTTT. Complete variable domain (other parts from reference TRBV25-1 and TRBJ2-3): EADIYQTPRYLVIGTGKKITLECSQTMGHDKMYWYQQDPGMELHLIHYSYGVNSTEKGDLSSESTVSRIRTEHFPLTLESARPSHTSQYLCASSDGQVLADTQYFGPGTRLTVL.

The V call is TRBV6-5, the J call TRBJ1-3; 9 bases match TRBD1. The CDR3 has 15 residues. Germline V gives CDR1 MNHEY, CDR2 SVGAGI. The V gene end was trimmed by 6 bases and the J gene end by 0 bases; junction bases not matched to a gene: 3. CDR3 nucleotide sequence: TGTGCCAGCAGGGACAGGGGAACCTCTGGAAACACCATATATTTT. Protein product: CASRDRGTSGNTIYF.

This clone occurred a few times. This rearrangement joins TRBV6-1 to TRBJ1-5, with 9 bases that match TRBD1. Germline V gene lookup returns CDR1 MNHNS and CDR2 SASEGT. The trim removed 1 base at V and 5 bases at J, leaving 0 bases unmatched. The CDR3 contains 14 residues. CDR3 DNA sequence: TGTGCCAGCAGTGAAGGGGACAGGGATCAGCCCCAGCATTTT. It encodes CASSEGDRDQPQHF.

V usage is TRBV30 and J usage is TRBJ1-5; possible D gene TRBD1, 5 bases. The CDR3 is 13 amino acids. Trimming shortened V by 0 bases and J by 3 bases, and 6 bases separated the two germline ends. CDR1 GTSNPN and CDR2 SVGIG come from the germline V gene (reference sequence). The CDR3 protein is CAWSVQVNQPQHF. CDR3 DNA sequence: TGTGCCTGGAGTGTACAGGTCAATCAGCCCCAGCATTTT.

The chain recombines TRBV11-3 with TRBJ2-1; 7 nucleotides agree with TRBD2. The junction had 12 bases not matched to a gene; V was cut back by 2 bases and J by 8 bases. CDR1 and CDR2 (germline): SGHNT, YENEEA. This CDR3 is built from 16 residues. CDR3: CASSLRLGGSPDEQFF. The DNA for the CDR3 is TGTGCCAGCAGCTTACGATTAGGCGGGAGTCCTGATGAGCAGTTCTTC.

The V call is TRBV5-6, the J call TRBJ2-3; 7 nucleotides align to TRBD1. This CDR3 comprises 16 residues. The germline gives CDR1 SGHDT, CDR2 YYEEEE. J was trimmed by 2 bases and V by 4 bases; bases with no gene match: 10. DNA for the CDR3: TGTGCCAGCAGCCCCAGGGCGGACAGGTTCACAGATACGCAGTATTTT. Translated, it gives CASSPRADRFTDTQYF.

The chain's CDR3 is CASSLYSNEKLFF. The CDR3 DNA is TGTGCCAGCAGTTTATATTCGAATGAAAAACTGTTTTTT. The chain uses TRBV12-3 or TRBV12-4 and TRBJ1-4, with unresolved D. V gave up 2 bases and J gave up 5 bases, with 6 bases separating them. The CDR3 contains 13 residues.

The chain carries TRBV11-2 and TRBJ2-2, with 7 bases identical to TRBD1. Germline-derived CDR1 and CDR2 are SGHAT and FQNNGV. CDR3 length: 15 amino acids. Trimming removed 5 bases from V and 5 bases from J; junction bases left unmatched: 8. The CDR3 bases are TGTGCCAGCAGCCCGAGGACAGGCGGTACCGGGGAGCTGTTTTTT. Protein product: CASSPRTGGTGELFF.

This rearrangement joins TRBV25-1 to TRBJ2-2, with a tentative D call TRBD2 (6 bases). V was clipped by 3 bases and J by 5 bases, with 13 bases between them. Germline loops: CDR1 MGHDK, CDR2 SYGVNS. The CDR3 consists of 15 residues. CDR3 amino acids: CASSEPGLRTGELFF. CDR3 bases: TGTGCCAGCAGTGAGCCGGGACTCCGGACCGGGGAGCTGTTTTTT.

The chain has TRBV6-5 and TRBJ2-7; D call uncertain. Germline-derived CDR1 and CDR2 are MNHEY and SVGAGI. The CDR3 loop spans 13 amino acids. Trimming took 5 bases from V and 4 from J, leaving 12 bases between them. The DNA for the CDR3 is TGTGCCAGCAGTCTTTCGCGCTCATACGAGCAGTACTTC. Amino acid sequence: CASSLSRSYEQYF.

The genes are TRBV3-1 (or the pseudogene TRBV3-2) and TRBJ2-1; D may be TRBD1 (7 bases). The CDR3 runs to 13 residues. Trimming removed 4 bases at V and 9 bases at J, with 13 bases between. Germline V gene data show CDR1 as LGHDT and CDR2 as YNNKEL (reference sequence). CDR3 nucleotides: TGTGCCAGCAGCCCCCGACAGGGAGGTGAGCAGTTCTTC. This translates into CASSPRQGGEQFF.

The rearrangement joins TRBV18 to TRBJ2-7; TRBD2 agrees at 10 bases. The CDR3 is 16 residues long. The V segment lost 5 bases and the J segment 2 bases; nucleotides outside the gene matches: 9. Germline V gene data show CDR1 as KGHSH and CDR2 as LQKENI. CDR3 DNA sequence: TGTGCCAGCTCAAGACCCGGGACTAGCGAAACCTACGAGCAGTACTTC. Translated, it gives CASSRPGTSETYEQYF.

The chain combines TRBV29-1 with TRBJ2-1; 10 nucleotides align to TRBD2. Trimming took 1 base from V and 9 from J; bases not matched to a gene: 6. CDR1 SQVTM and CDR2 ANQGSEA come from the germline V gene. This CDR3 is built from 14 residues. CDR3 protein: CSVEGSGGAIEQFF. Written as DNA, the CDR3 is TGCAGCGTTGAAGGAAGCGGGGGGGCCATTGAGCAGTTCTTC.

The genes are TRBV6-6 and TRBJ1-3; D gene unclear. Germline loops: CDR1 MNHNY, CDR2 SVGAGI (reference sequence). Trimming stripped 8 bases from V and 0 bases from J, with 14 bases between. The CDR3 runs to 15 residues. The CDR3, as DNA: TGTGCCAGCTCGGGGAGTACTAGCTCTGGAAACACCATATATTTT. This codes for CASSGSTSSGNTIYF.

The chain combines TRBV9 with TRBJ2-7; 10 bases fit TRBD2. Germline CDR1 and CDR2: SGDLS and YYNGEE. With V trimmed by 0 bases and J by 3 bases, 3 bases remained unmatched. This CDR3 spans 15 amino acids. CDR3 nucleotide sequence: TGTGCCAGCAGCGTAGGGGGGACTAGCGACTACGAGCAGTACTTC. Protein product: CASSVGGTSDYEQYF. Combining the CDR3 with reference TRBV9 and TRBJ2-7 gives the whole variable domain DSGVTQTPKHLITATGQRVTLRCSPRSGDLSVYWYQQSLDQGLQFLIQYYNGEERAKGNILERFSAQQFPDLHSELNLSSLELGDSALYFCASSVGGTSDYEQYFGPGTRLTVT.

The rearrangement links TRBV30 to TRBJ1-1; tentatively, D is TRBD1 (5 bases). This CDR3 is built from 15 residues. CDR1 is GTSNPN, CDR2 SVGIG, per germline (reference sequence). The V end was cut by 2 bases, the J end by 5 bases, with 18 bases between. CDR3 sequence: CAWSFPWGTYTEAFF. CDR3 DNA sequence: TGTGCCTGGAGTTTCCCCTGGGGCACTTATACTGAAGCTTTCTTT.

This chain links TRBV9 with TRBJ2-3, with 11 bases fitting TRBD2. In germline, CDR1 is SGDLS, CDR2 YYNGEE. The V and J ends lost 4 bases and 10 bases, in that order; junction bases with no gene match: 14. The CDR3 extends over 16 amino acids. The CDR3 sequence is CASSTLAGVPPEAQYF. The CDR3 nucleotides are TGTGCCAGCAGCACACTAGCGGGAGTTCCTCCAGAAGCGCAGTATTTT.